The 32 T cell receptor beta chains presented below share a single source sample, sequenced in a study of CXCR3-negative and CXCR3-positive naive CD8 T cells. UMI-labeled 5' RACE yielded the TRB cDNA libraries. TCRdb reanalyzed the 5' RACE reads, giving one entry per CDR3 protein sequence and no DNA. In total, the table holds tens of thousands of distinct CDR3 sequences. Their cognate antigens are unknown. Study-wide points: Greater hydrophobicity was found in TRB CDR3s of CXCR3-positive naive cells than of CXCR3-negative naive cells.

The specimen sequenced was naive CXCR3+ CD8+ T cells from blood. Subset in this sample: CD45RO-CCR7+CD27+CD95- naive CD8+ T cells expressing CXCR3 (TNR3+). The receptor set was obtained from a human donor in good health. Some clones in this sample may be carry-over from other donors' samples.

This chain uses TRBV20-1 with TRBJ2-7. CDR1 is DFQATT and CDR2 is SNEGSKA in the germline V gene (reference sequence). The CDR3 runs to 13 residues. CDR3 region: CSASRLDSYEQYF.

J is TRBJ1-1 and V is TRBV11-2. Germline V gene data show CDR1 as SGHAT and CDR2 as FQNNGV. This CDR3 comprises 11 residues. Here the CDR3 reads CASSRSVSAFF.

The gene calls are TRBV20-1 and TRBJ1-1. This CDR3 has 13 amino acids. Germline CDR1 DFQATT, CDR2 SNEGSKA (reference sequence). CDR3 in amino acids: CSARNWGNTEAFF.

The chain couples TRBV28 to TRBJ2-5; the D call of TRBD2 rests on TCRdb alone, since no DNA is present to check it. CDR3 length: 14 residues. Germline lookup yields CDR1 MDHEN and CDR2 SYDVKM. This chain's CDR3 is CASSETSLEETQYF.

This chain uses TRBV28 with TRBJ2-7; with no DNA, the TCRdb D assignment of TRBD1 cannot be verified. The V gene's germline CDR1 is MDHEN and CDR2 SYDVKM. The CDR3 sequence is 14 residues long. CDR3 protein: CASSTGTNFYEQYF.

The chain couples TRBV5-6 to TRBJ2-7. The CDR3 loop spans 13 amino acids. From germline, CDR1 is SGHDT and CDR2 YYEEEE. CDR3 sequence: CASSWDGSYEQYF.

V gene TRBV4-2 combines with J gene TRBJ2-7; TCRdb outputs TRBD1, but without DNA this stays unchecked. Germline V gives CDR1 LGHNA, CDR2 YNFKEQ. The CDR3 spans 14 residues. Here the CDR3 reads CASSQATGGYEQYF.

The CDR3 sequence is CASSLVKGLAGGPDTQYF. The J gene is TRBJ2-3, the V gene TRBV11-2; there is no DNA to check the TCRdb D call of TRBD2. Germline V gives CDR1 SGHAT, CDR2 FQNNGV. The CDR3 consists of 18 residues.

The V gene is TRBV7-9, the J gene TRBJ1-2. CDR3 length equals 12 residues. Per the germline V gene, CDR1 is SEHNR and CDR2 is FQNEAQ (reference sequence). This CDR3 reads CASRWGDYGYTF.

The rearrangement links TRBV28 to TRBJ2-3; the TCRdb D gene call, TRBD1, has no DNA to confirm it. The germline CDR1 and CDR2 sequences are MDHEN and SYDVKM. This CDR3 is built from 15 residues. Here the CDR3 reads CASNLGGTSTDTQYF.

The chain couples TRBV29-1 to TRBJ1-1; TCRdb outputs TRBD1, but without DNA this stays unchecked. The CDR3 is 12 residues long. Germline CDR1 SQVTM, CDR2 ANQGSEA. This CDR3 is CSHRGMNTEAFF.

The J gene is TRBJ2-1, the V gene TRBV5-1; TCRdb indicates TRBD1, and absent DNA this call remains unverified. This CDR3 region has 14 residues. CDR1 is SGHRS, CDR2 YFSETQ, per germline. CDR3 protein: CASSLALPRDEQFF. Full variable domain (remainder filled in from reference TRBV5-1 and TRBJ2-1): KAGVTQTPRYLIKTRGQQVTLSCSPISGHRSVSWYQQTPGQGLQFLFEYFSETQRNKGNFPGRFSGRQFSNSRSEMNVSTLELGDSALYLCASSLALPRDEQFFGPGTRLTVL.

The chain recombines TRBV14 with TRBJ2-7. The CDR3 runs to 13 residues. CDR1 and CDR2 from the germline V gene are SGHDN and FVKESK. This CDR3 reads CASSQQTGIEQYF. Drawing the rest from reference TRBV14 and TRBJ2-7, the complete variable domain is EAGVTQFPSHSVIEKGQTVTLRCDPISGHDNLYWYRRVMGKEIKFLLHFVKESKQDESGMPNNRFLAERTGGTYSTLKVQPAELEDSGVYFCASSQQTGIEQYFGPGTRLTVT.

The rearrangement joins TRBV29-1 to TRBJ1-1; TCRdb picks TRBD1, but there is no DNA to check that call. Germline CDR1 and CDR2: SQVTM and ANQGSEA. This CDR3 spans 14 amino acids. The CDR3 spells CSVLSEWGGTEAFF.

This rearrangement joins TRBV7-8 to TRBJ2-3; as DNA is missing, the TRBD1 call by TCRdb cannot be tested. Per germline, CDR1 SGHVS and CDR2 FQNEAQ. The CDR3 consists of 17 residues. CDR3 region: CASSKDGTQRGIQSQYF.

The chain uses TRBV4-3 and TRBJ2-7; TCRdb selects TRBD2, and the lack of DNA leaves this call unchecked. CDR3 length: 14 amino acids. Germline V gene lookup returns CDR1 LGHNA and CDR2 YSLEER. The CDR3 region is CASSQGEGAYEQYF.

V and J are TRBV6-5 and TRBJ2-3; the D call of TRBD2 rests on TCRdb alone, since no DNA is present to check it. The CDR3 runs to 16 residues. Looked up from germline, CDR1 is MNHEY and CDR2 is SVGAGI. The chain's CDR3 is CASRETIADSTDTQYF.

V is TRBV28 and J is TRBJ2-3. CDR3 length: 14 amino acids. The germline V gene has CDR1 MDHEN and CDR2 SYDVKM. CDR3 residues: CASRFGSSTDTQYF.

The chain uses TRBV10-3 and TRBJ2-7; without DNA, the TCRdb call of TRBD1 cannot be checked. This CDR3 has 14 amino acids. Germline CDR1 and CDR2: ENHRY and SYGVKD. The CDR3: CASSGDISTYEQYF.

The rearrangement uses TRBV28 and TRBJ2-1; TCRdb picks TRBD2, but there is no DNA to check that call. Germline values: CDR1 MDHEN, CDR2 SYDVKM. This CDR3 spans 17 amino acids. Here the CDR3 reads CASSSLLIAGAYNEQFF.

The gene calls are TRBV9 and TRBJ1-1; TCRdb picks TRBD1, but there is no DNA to check that call. The CDR3 consists of 13 residues. Germline CDR1 is SGDLS and CDR2 is YYNGEE. The CDR3: CASSGGGGRKAFF.

V gene TRBV5-5 combines with J gene TRBJ2-2; there is no DNA to check the TCRdb D call of TRBD1. Germline V gene data show CDR1 as SGHKS and CDR2 as YYEKEE (reference sequence). The CDR3 length is 15 residues. The CDR3 spells CASSEHRVITGELFF.

This chain links TRBV5-1 with TRBJ2-1; without DNA, the TCRdb call of TRBD1 cannot be checked. The CDR3 spans 13 residues. CDR1 SGHRS and CDR2 YFSETQ come from the germline V gene. CDR3 in amino acids: CASADYRGNEQFF.

The chain recombines TRBV11-2 with TRBJ2-1; TCRdb gives TRBD2 as the D gene, but with no DNA this cannot be confirmed. Germline V lookup: CDR1 SGHAT, CDR2 FQNNGV. The CDR3 length is 12 residues. CDR3: CASSVRGTSKFF.

This chain uses TRBV7-9 with TRBJ1-6; the D call of TRBD1 rests on TCRdb alone, since no DNA is present to check it. From germline, CDR1 is SEHNR and CDR2 FQNEAQ (reference sequence). The CDR3 has 12 amino acids. The CDR3 here is CASSSGGPPLHF.

Here the CDR3 reads CSAQTSGGSHYNEQFF. The chain joins TRBV20-1 to TRBJ2-1; the D call from TCRdb, TRBD2, cannot be confirmed without DNA. CDR1 is DFQATT, CDR2 SNEGSKA, per germline (reference sequence). This CDR3 has 16 amino acids.

The rearrangement joins TRBV28 to TRBJ1-2; TCRdb proposes TRBD1, but this gene call is untestable without DNA. The CDR3 loop spans 16 amino acids. Germline V lookup: CDR1 MDHEN, CDR2 SYDVKM. CDR3 region: CASRSAFTGTTYGCTF.

The chain is built from TRBV5-1 and TRBJ1-1. The CDR3 contains 13 residues. The germline CDR1 and CDR2 sequences are SGHRS and YFSETQ. The CDR3 loop is CASSLAVSTEAFF.

The chain carries TRBV14 and TRBJ2-1. Germline assignment: CDR1 SGHDN and CDR2 FVKESK. The CDR3 sequence is 12 residues long. CDR3 protein: CASSHMVHEQFF.

V usage is TRBV7-7 and J usage is TRBJ2-5; TCRdb's D call of TRBD2 is untestable without DNA. The CDR3 extends over 15 amino acids. Germline CDR1 reads SSHAT; CDR2 reads FNYEAQ (reference sequence). CDR3: CASSDLLRGYETQYF.

The genes are TRBV15 and TRBJ1-6; TCRdb selects TRBD1, and the lack of DNA leaves this call unchecked. The CDR3 is 16 amino acids. Germline V lookup: CDR1 LNHNV, CDR2 YYDKDF (reference sequence). The CDR3 loop reads CATSRDTGPQDSPLHF.

The chain uses TRBV4-1 and TRBJ2-2; the D call of TRBD1 rests on TCRdb alone, since no DNA is present to check it. The CDR3 runs to 14 residues. Looked up from germline, CDR1 is MGHRA and CDR2 is YSYEKL. The CDR3 reads CASSWTVNTGELFF.